This T cell receptor beta chain was captured by sequencing in a study of CD8 T cells in Susac syndrome. Study-wide results and caveats: CD8+ clonal expansion in Susac peaked in TEMRA cells and active patients.

TCR beta sequences were obtained from blood CD8+ and CD4+ T cells. The diagnostic criteria for definite or probable disease, as recently defined, were met by the patients with Susac syndrome. The V end was cut by 4 bases, the J end by 9 bases, with 10 bases between. The CDR3 spans 12 residues. In germline, CDR1 is SNHLY, CDR2 FYNNEI. Details on this clonotype: Antigen unknown.

RNA, at about 0.45 to 1 ug, was reverse transcribed with random hexamers. Amplification of TCR beta CDR3 was carried out by immunoSEQ multiplex PCR, which covered 54 Vbeta and 13 Jbeta segments. TCRdb re-analysed the immunoSEQ multiplex PCR reads in MiXCR, keeping a single row per CDR3 protein. The sample comprises 95,000 to 150,000 distinct CDR3 sequences, roughly 94% of which are singletons, and around 0.28% rests with the top ten. The chain carries TRBV2 and TRBJ2-1; possible D gene TRBD1, 6 bases. Source material: CD8+ T cells from PBMCs. The TCR comes from a human donor with Susac syndrome. In DNA form, the CDR3 reads TGTGCCAGCAGTGGGACAGAGGGTGAGCAGTTCTTC. It yields the protein CASSGTEGEQFF.